These T cell receptor beta chains were read from a single sample in a study of control samples from healthy donors and cancer patients. The method was immunoSEQ multiplex PCR; TCRdb's version includes in-frame clones alone and lacks a portion of them. The data hold about 100,000 clones, with 70% to 85% observed a single time. Material for sequencing was blood. These receptors came from a man aged 18 to 35 in good health. CDR3s include the opening cysteine and the closing phenylalanine or tryptophan. The D gene is left open where the match is weak. Only some rows state a clone size, as once, few, many or a class for expanded clones.

-	14	TRBJ2-3	TRBV5-1	-	CASFEGRYTDTQYF	TGCGCCAGCTTCGAGGGCAGGTACACAGATACGCAGTATTTT
few	15	TRBJ2-7	TRBV5-1	TRBD1	CASSLGPGQYDEQYF	TGCGCCAGCAGCTTGGGACCGGGACAGTACGACGAGCAGTACTTC
-	13	TRBJ1-2	TRBV5-4	TRBD1	CASSFKTGYGYTF	TGTGCCAGCAGCTTCAAGACAGGGTACGGCTACACCTTC
-	16	TRBJ2-3	TRBV7-9	-	CASSWPLSGSTDTQYF	TGTGCCAGCAGCTGGCCCCTTAGTGGTAGCACAGATACGCAGTATTTT
few	15	TRBJ2-3	TRBV24-1	TRBD2	CATSLAGAFTDTQYF	TGTGCCACCAGTTTAGCGGGGGCCTTCACAGATACGCAGTATTTT
-	19	TRBJ1-4	TRBV19	-	CASKVSPRLGLPPNEKLFF	TGTGCCAGTAAAGTTTCCCCACGGCTTGGCCTACCGCCCAATGAAAAACTGTTTTTT
-	14	TRBJ2-2	TRBV6-2/TRBV6-3	-	CASSYTRGAGELFF	TGTGCCAGCAGTTACACCAGGGGGGCCGGGGAGCTGTTTTTT
-	15	TRBJ1-1	TRBV5-4	-	CASSLWGDGNTEAFF	TGTGCCAGCAGCTTGTGGGGGGACGGGAACACTGAAGCTTTCTTT
-	17	TRBJ2-6	TRBV4-1	-	CASSPTHYSSGANVLTF	TGCGCCAGCAGCCCGACGCACTACAGCTCTGGGGCCAACGTCCTGACTTTC
few	15	TRBJ2-2	TRBV5-1	-	CASSLDVRTTGELFF	TGCGCCAGCAGCTTGGACGTCAGAACCACCGGGGAGCTGTTTTTT
-	14	TRBJ1-3	TRBV9	TRBD1	CASSDDRGRDTIYF	TGTGCCAGCAGTGATGACAGGGGACGAGACACCATATATTTT
once	15	TRBJ2-7	TRBV5-4	TRBD1	CASSHSQGSRDEQYF	TGTGCCAGCAGCCATTCACAGGGGTCGAGAGACGAGCAGTACTTC
-	12	TRBJ1-2	TRBV30	TRBD1	CAWGTGKYGYTF	TGTGCCTGGGGGACAGGGAAATATGGCTACACCTTC
-	14	TRBJ1-4	TRBV27	-	CASSLRGGNEKLFF	TGTGCCAGCAGCCTCCGGGGAGGGAATGAAAAACTGTTTTTT
few	17	TRBJ1-4	TRBV2	-	CASSSLGGGGPNEKLFF	TGTGCCAGCAGCTCCTTGGGCGGGGGCGGACCTAATGAAAAACTGTTTTTT
-	13	TRBJ2-4	TRBV10-3	-	CASAVGGKNIQYF	TGTGCCAGCGCTGTCGGGGGCAAAAACATTCAGTACTTC
-	13	TRBJ1-2	TRBV6-5	-	CASSYLQNYGYTF	TGTGCCAGCAGTTACCTACAGAACTATGGCTACACCTTC
-	16	TRBJ1-2	TRBV4-3	-	CASSQDPIGNFYGYTF	TGCGCCAGCAGCCAAGATCCTATAGGGAACTTCTATGGCTACACCTTC
-	19	TRBJ2-3	TRBV7-2	TRBD2	CASSLAPASGGRSTDTQYF	TGTGCCAGCAGCTTAGCGCCGGCTAGCGGGGGTCGTAGCACAGATACGCAGTATTTT
-	21	TRBJ1-2	TRBV4-1	TRBD1	CASSQDRSLVGQGRLNYGYTF	TGCGCCAGCAGCCAAGATCGGTCATTGGTGGGACAGGGTAGGTTGAACTATGGCTACACCTTC
once	14	TRBJ2-3	TRBV7-2	-	CASSFGGGTDTQYF	TGTGCCAGCAGCTTTGGAGGCGGCACAGATACGCAGTATTTT
-	11	TRBJ2-5	TRBV7-8	-	CASSPQETQYF	TGTGCCAGCAGCCCGCAAGAGACCCAGTACTTC
-	16	TRBJ2-6	TRBV5-6	TRBD1	CASSLVTGVGANVLTF	TGTGCCAGCAGCTTGGTAACAGGGGTTGGGGCCAACGTCCTGACTTTC
-	21	TRBJ1-4	TRBV28	-	CASSPAIGSLQMTATNEKLFF	TGTGCCAGCAGTCCGGCGATCGGCAGCCTTCAGATGACTGCAACTAATGAAAAACTGTTTTTT
-	13	TRBJ1-5	TRBV12-3/TRBV12-4	-	CASRGNWNQPQHF	TGTGCCAGCAGGGGGAATTGGAATCAGCCCCAGCATTTT
-	16	TRBJ2-1	TRBV7-2	TRBD2	CASSLALGLATNEQFF	TGTGCCAGCAGCTTAGCGCTGGGACTAGCTACCAATGAGCAGTTCTTC
-	16	TRBJ1-4	TRBV5-1	-	CASSLTAVTTNEKLFF	TGCGCCAGCAGTCTGACGGCAGTTACAACTAATGAAAAACTGTTTTTT
-	16	TRBJ2-2	TRBV3-1/TRBV3-2	TRBD1	CASSHGTGQGTGELFF	TGTGCCAGCAGCCATGGAACGGGACAGGGAACCGGGGAGCTGTTTTTT
-	16	TRBJ2-1	TRBV24-1	TRBD2	CATSDAGTSLMDEQFF	TGTGCCACCAGTGATGCCGGGACTAGTCTTATGGATGAGCAGTTCTTC
-	13	TRBJ1-2	TRBV5-1	-	CASSQGRSDGYTF	TGCGCCAGCAGCCAGGGACGTTCCGATGGCTACACCTTC
once	16	TRBJ1-3	TRBV10-3	-	CAIGPLQGHTGNTIYF	TGTGCCATCGGCCCCCTACAGGGACACACTGGAAACACCATATATTTT
-	14	TRBJ1-5	TRBV30	-	CAWSRPGKDQPQHF	TGTGCCTGGAGCCGCCCAGGGAAGGATCAGCCCCAGCATTTT
-	17	TRBJ1-5	TRBV19	TRBD1	CASSPRTGTLSNQPQHF	TGTGCCAGTAGTCCCCGGACAGGGACCCTTAGCAATCAGCCCCAGCATTTT
-	17	TRBJ1-1	TRBV29-1	-	CSVEDSHRTLLDPEAFF	TGCAGCGTTGAAGATTCGCACAGGACCCTTTTGGATCCTGAAGCTTTCTTT
-	13	TRBJ2-7	TRBV6-1	-	CASSEAPRYEQYF	TGTGCCAGCAGTGAAGCACCAAGATACGAGCAGTACTTC
-	14	TRBJ2-3	TRBV7-2	TRBD2	CASSLTSGGNTQYF	TGTGCCAGCAGCTTAACTAGCGGGGGGAATACGCAGTATTTT
-	14	TRBJ1-2	TRBV6-6	TRBD1	CASSIFGQGGGYTF	TGTGCCAGCAGCATTTTCGGACAGGGAGGTGGCTACACCTTC
-	17	TRBJ2-1	TRBV27	TRBD1	CASRHRSGTGAYNEQFF	TGTGCCAGCAGGCATAGATCCGGGACAGGGGCCTACAATGAGCAGTTCTTC
-	14	TRBJ1-1	TRBV19	TRBD1	CASSSTGGRTEAFF	TGTGCCAGTAGTAGTACAGGGGGCCGGACTGAAGCTTTCTTT
-	14	TRBJ1-2	TRBV19	-	CASSSAGGNYGYTF	TGTGCCAGTAGCAGTGCAGGCGGCAACTATGGCTACACCTTC
-	15	TRBJ2-2	TRBV5-1	TRBD1	CASSPGGSNTGELFF	TGCGCCAGCAGCCCAGGGGGTTCGAACACCGGGGAGCTGTTTTTT
-	14	TRBJ2-5	TRBV27	TRBD2	CASIESGGQETQYF	TGTGCCAGCATAGAGAGCGGGGGGCAGGAGACCCAGTACTTC
-	12	TRBJ1-4	TRBV12-3/TRBV12-4	-	CASRRQDEKLFF	TGTGCCAGCAGAAGACAAGACGAAAAACTGTTTTTT
-	17	TRBJ2-5	TRBV24-1	-	CATSDLGPGAIQETQYF	TGTGCCACCAGTGATTTGGGGCCAGGGGCTATCCAAGAGACCCAGTACTTC
-	13	TRBJ2-2	TRBV5-1	-	CASSLYDSGELFF	TGCGCCAGCAGCTTGTATGATTCCGGGGAGCTGTTTTTT
-	15	TRBJ1-1	TRBV19	-	CASSHRTWRNTEAFF	TGTGCCAGTAGTCACCGGACGTGGAGAAACACTGAAGCTTTCTTT
-	15	TRBJ1-2	TRBV5-6	TRBD1	CASSSTGAPNYGYTF	TGTGCCAGCAGCTCTACAGGGGCCCCTAACTATGGCTACACCTTC
-	14	TRBJ1-2	TRBV30	TRBD1	CAWSVGQGGYGYTF	TGTGCCTGGAGTGTCGGACAGGGAGGCTATGGCTACACCTTC
few	13	TRBJ1-1	TRBV2	-	CASSVGLNTEAFF	TGTGCCAGCAGTGTTGGATTGAACACTGAAGCTTTCTTT
-	14	TRBJ1-1	TRBV5-6	-	CASSLARTPIGAFF	TGTGCCAGCAGCTTGGCCCGGACGCCGATAGGAGCTTTCTTT
-	13	TRBJ1-1	TRBV2	-	CAGNRGAQAEAFF	TGTGCCGGGAATCGGGGGGCCCAGGCTGAAGCTTTCTTT
-	18	TRBJ1-4	TRBV4-2	TRBD1	CASSPHDRGQGQVEKLFF	TGTGCCAGCAGCCCTCACGACAGGGGGCAGGGGCAAGTGGAAAAACTGTTTTTT
-	13	TRBJ2-6	TRBV2	-	CASREGWANVLTF	TGTGCCAGCAGGGAGGGCTGGGCCAACGTCCTGACTTTC
-	13	TRBJ2-1	TRBV7-2	-	CASSFRTYNEQFF	TGTGCCAGCAGCTTCAGAACCTACAATGAGCAGTTCTTC
-	14	TRBJ1-2	TRBV28	-	CASIKVGANYGYTF	TGTGCCAGCATCAAGGTGGGGGCAAACTATGGCTACACCTTC
-	15	TRBJ2-1	TRBV7-2	TRBD1	CASSFRGPSYNEQFF	TGTGCCAGCAGCTTCAGGGGGCCCTCCTACAATGAGCAGTTCTTC